The clone carrying this T cell receptor (beta chain) was recorded a few times. Its antigen is unidentified. Thyroid surgery had not been preceded by any treatment in any patient. The data are from a study of metastatic and nonmetastatic thyroid tumors. Whole-study context: Samples came from malignant and benign thyroid patients, and repertoires were compared across blood and tumor or nodule tissue. Study findings and constraints: Reported TCR beta diversity, measured in blood and tumor, was significantly higher for malignant thyroid tumors than for benign nodules.

Per the authors' pipeline: The study took CDR3 differences across clinicopathological groups and made a distant-metastasis classifier for papillary thyroid cancer from them. TCRdb re-processed the PCR reads through MiXCR. The V and J calls here are based on TCRdb, not the publication. The sample carries 6,800 or so clones, roughly 32% recorded once. The CDR3 extends over 13 amino acids. J was trimmed by 1 base and V by 5 bases; bases with no gene match: 1. CDR1 is MDHEN and CDR2 is SYDVKM in the germline V gene. The genes are TRBV28 and TRBJ1-1; 7 bases are shared with TRBD1. This clonotype was obtained from a female donor with papillary thyroid cancer or a benign thyroid nodule (not recorded which). Some clones in this sample may be carry-over from other donors' samples. The sample consisted of adjacent normal tissue. The DNA for the CDR3 is TGTGCCAGCAGTCCAGGGGGGAACACTGAAGCTTTCTTT. This sequence encodes CASSPGGNTEAFF.